This entry concerns a single T cell receptor (beta chain). V lost 3 bases, J lost 5 bases, and 11 bases lay in between. Germline assignment: CDR1 MNHNY and CDR2 SVGAGI (reference sequence). The CDR3 consists of 14 residues. This specimen belongs to a study of OX40 agonist ivuxolimab in advanced cancers. Study-wide background: Ivuxolimab, which is an agonistic anti-OX40 (CD134) antibody, was administered to the patients.

The method was immunoSEQ multiplex PCR; TCRdb's version includes in-frame clones alone and lacks a portion of them. Of about 94,000 clones detected, 80% to 90% appear once; the ten largest clones hold approximately 0.3%. Source: CD4+ or CD8+ T cells sorted from blood, taken in a trial of the OX40 agonist ivuxolimab. The chain links TRBV6-6 to TRBJ1-5; D possibly corresponds to TRBD1 (5 bases). This TCR was sampled from an adult with an advanced solid tumor such as melanoma, head and neck, liver or kidney cancer. This chain's CDR3 is CASSYGQGHQPQHF. The CDR3 DNA is TGTGCCAGCAGTTATGGGCAGGGACATCAGCCCCAGCATTTT.